This TCR beta chain was documented in a study of response to subunit inactivated influenza vaccine. MiXCR, run by TCRdb on the RT-PCR reads, gives a single entry per CDR3 protein. This repertoire shows about 700,000 distinct CDR3 sequences, about a sixth found once; its top ten account for around a tenth. Regarding the study as a whole: With each seasonal influenza vaccination, the authors suggested, few new T cells are recruited.

Turning to this clonotype: The antigen remains unidentified.

This receptor was taken from a man in his forties or fifties who received an inactivated influenza vaccine. The source material was PBMCs from blood, sampled 11 to 12 days after vaccination.

The CDR3 sequence is CASSFQGGSADTQYF. DNA of the CDR3: TGTGCCAGCAGTTTTCAGGGCGGGTCAGCAGATACGCAGTATTTT. The V and J genes are TRBV12-3 or TRBV12-4 and TRBJ2-3; D possibly uses TRBD1 or TRBD2 (5 bases each). V lost 3 bases to trimming and J lost 4 bases, with 14 bases between them. CDR3 length equals 15 residues.